Listed here are 11 T cell receptor beta chains from one sample, sequenced in a study of cytomegalovirus exposure and HLA in healthy donors. The PCR made use of 60 Vbeta and 13 Jbeta primers. Here immunoSEQ multiplex PCR was the method, and the copy in TCRdb shows in-frame clones only, minus some. The sample includes more than 140,000 clones, around 79% of them seen just once. The specimen was PBMCs. These receptors came from a man under 40 in good health and CMV-seropositive.

In regard to this clone: The same CDR3 arises from other DNA sequences in this sample as well. The chain is built from TRBV19 and TRBJ1-1; perhaps TRBD1 as D (6 bases). Trimming cost V 3 bases and J 4 bases, with 9 bases left between them. This CDR3 spans 13 amino acids. CDR1 is LNHDA and CDR2 is SQIVND in the germline V gene (reference sequence). The CDR3 DNA reads as TGTGCCAGTAGTATCAGGGGCGGCACTGAAGCTTTCTTT. The encoded protein is CASSIRGGTEAFF.

This clone has only a few counts. The chain has TRBV18 and TRBJ2-5, with D possibly TRBD2 on 7 matching bases. There are 14 residues in the CDR3. Germline V gene data show CDR1 as KGHSH and CDR2 as LQKENI. V was cut by 6 bases and J by 1 base, with 12 bases left in between. The CDR3 DNA reads as TGTGCCAGCTCGGAACGGGGGGCCCAAGAGACCCAGTACTTC. Encoded protein: CASSERGAQETQYF.

The genes are TRBV5-4 and TRBJ2-1; possible D gene TRBD2, 6 bases. Germline CDR1 and CDR2: SGHNT and YYREEE (reference sequence). V was trimmed by 4 bases and J by 0 bases, leaving 14 bases between them. The CDR3 has 16 residues. CDR3: CASSGAGGASYNEQFF. The CDR3 nucleotides read TGTGCCAGCAGCGGGGCGGGCGGGGCCTCCTACAATGAGCAGTTCTTC.

CDR3 sequence: CASSRRLAEDTGELFF. DNA for the CDR3: TGTGCCAGCAGCCGCCGACTAGCGGAGGACACCGGGGAGCTGTTTTTT. The chain joins TRBV14 to TRBJ2-2; 9 nucleotides match TRBD2. Trimming cost V 4 bases and J 3 bases; bases outside gene matches: 6. The CDR3 is 16 amino acids. Germline V gene lookup returns CDR1 SGHDN and CDR2 FVKESK. Variable domain in full (rest from reference TRBV14 and TRBJ2-2): EAGVTQFPSHSVIEKGQTVTLRCDPISGHDNLYWYRRVMGKEIKFLLHFVKESKQDESGMPNNRFLAERTGGTYSTLKVQPAELEDSGVYFCASSRRLAEDTGELFFGEGSRLTVL.

The gene calls are TRBV5-1 and TRBJ2-1, with TRBD2 matching over 15 bases. The CDR3 totals 20 residues. Germline CDR1 is SGHRS and CDR2 is YFSETQ. J gave up 0 bases and V 4 bases, and 11 bases lay outside the gene matches. CDR3 nucleotides: TGCGCCAGCAGCCAAGGGACTAGCGGGGGGTTAACTAGCTCCTACAATGAGCAGTTCTTC. This sequence encodes CASSQGTSGGLTSSYNEQFF.

The J gene is TRBJ1-6, the V gene TRBV11-3; weak D call: TRBD1 (6 bases). Germline assignment: CDR1 SGHNT and CDR2 YENEEA. The CDR3 is 15 amino acids. V lost 0 bases and J lost 5, with 8 bases in between. The chain's CDR3 is CASSLDGTHNSPLHF. CDR3 in DNA: TGTGCCAGCAGCTTAGACGGGACACATAATTCACCCCTCCACTTT.

The rearrangement links TRBV7-9 to TRBJ1-4; D ambiguous. The CDR3 consists of 16 residues. V was pared by 1 base and J by 9 bases, with 18 bases between. Germline CDR1 is SEHNR and CDR2 is FQNEAQ (reference sequence). In DNA form, the CDR3 reads TGTGCCAGCAGCTTAGGATCTCAGAGGGTCTCGCAAAAACTGTTTTTT. As protein: CASSLGSQRVSQKLFF.

The chain carries TRBV9 and TRBJ2-7; the D gene is possibly TRBD2 (6 bases). Trimming removed 0 bases from V and 0 bases from J, with 13 bases in between. The CDR3 covers 16 residues. Germline CDR1 and CDR2: SGDLS and YYNGEE. The CDR3, as DNA: TGTGCCAGCAGCGTAGCGGGAGAAAGCTCCTCCTACGAGCAGTACTTC. Translated, it gives CASSVAGESSSYEQYF.

The V gene is TRBV5-1, the J gene TRBJ1-1; D gene ambiguous. This CDR3 contains 13 residues. Germline V gene lookup returns CDR1 SGHRS and CDR2 YFSETQ. V lost 0 bases to trimming and J lost 5 bases, with 8 bases between them. CDR3 region: CASSLGLLTEAFF. CDR3 DNA sequence: TGCGCCAGCAGCTTGGGACTGCTTACTGAAGCTTTCTTT.

This rearrangement joins TRBV4-1 to TRBJ1-1; 7 bases map to TRBD1. The germline CDR1 and CDR2 sequences are MGHRA and YSYEKL. V shed 1 base and J 5 bases; nucleotides not matched to a gene: 16. There are 18 residues in the CDR3. The CDR3 sequence: CASSQGRQGSGARTEAFF. The DNA for the CDR3 is TGCGCCAGCAGCCAAGGACGACAGGGCTCTGGGGCGCGAACTGAAGCTTTCTTT.

CDR3 DNA: TGCAGCGTTGGGGACACTAGCAATCAGCCCCAGCATTTT. Its translation is CSVGDTSNQPQHF. V is TRBV29-1 and J is TRBJ1-5; D may be TRBD1 (6 bases). The CDR3 consists of 13 residues. Germline CDR1 SQVTM, CDR2 ANQGSEA. V lost 4 bases, J lost 0 bases, and 7 bases lay in between.